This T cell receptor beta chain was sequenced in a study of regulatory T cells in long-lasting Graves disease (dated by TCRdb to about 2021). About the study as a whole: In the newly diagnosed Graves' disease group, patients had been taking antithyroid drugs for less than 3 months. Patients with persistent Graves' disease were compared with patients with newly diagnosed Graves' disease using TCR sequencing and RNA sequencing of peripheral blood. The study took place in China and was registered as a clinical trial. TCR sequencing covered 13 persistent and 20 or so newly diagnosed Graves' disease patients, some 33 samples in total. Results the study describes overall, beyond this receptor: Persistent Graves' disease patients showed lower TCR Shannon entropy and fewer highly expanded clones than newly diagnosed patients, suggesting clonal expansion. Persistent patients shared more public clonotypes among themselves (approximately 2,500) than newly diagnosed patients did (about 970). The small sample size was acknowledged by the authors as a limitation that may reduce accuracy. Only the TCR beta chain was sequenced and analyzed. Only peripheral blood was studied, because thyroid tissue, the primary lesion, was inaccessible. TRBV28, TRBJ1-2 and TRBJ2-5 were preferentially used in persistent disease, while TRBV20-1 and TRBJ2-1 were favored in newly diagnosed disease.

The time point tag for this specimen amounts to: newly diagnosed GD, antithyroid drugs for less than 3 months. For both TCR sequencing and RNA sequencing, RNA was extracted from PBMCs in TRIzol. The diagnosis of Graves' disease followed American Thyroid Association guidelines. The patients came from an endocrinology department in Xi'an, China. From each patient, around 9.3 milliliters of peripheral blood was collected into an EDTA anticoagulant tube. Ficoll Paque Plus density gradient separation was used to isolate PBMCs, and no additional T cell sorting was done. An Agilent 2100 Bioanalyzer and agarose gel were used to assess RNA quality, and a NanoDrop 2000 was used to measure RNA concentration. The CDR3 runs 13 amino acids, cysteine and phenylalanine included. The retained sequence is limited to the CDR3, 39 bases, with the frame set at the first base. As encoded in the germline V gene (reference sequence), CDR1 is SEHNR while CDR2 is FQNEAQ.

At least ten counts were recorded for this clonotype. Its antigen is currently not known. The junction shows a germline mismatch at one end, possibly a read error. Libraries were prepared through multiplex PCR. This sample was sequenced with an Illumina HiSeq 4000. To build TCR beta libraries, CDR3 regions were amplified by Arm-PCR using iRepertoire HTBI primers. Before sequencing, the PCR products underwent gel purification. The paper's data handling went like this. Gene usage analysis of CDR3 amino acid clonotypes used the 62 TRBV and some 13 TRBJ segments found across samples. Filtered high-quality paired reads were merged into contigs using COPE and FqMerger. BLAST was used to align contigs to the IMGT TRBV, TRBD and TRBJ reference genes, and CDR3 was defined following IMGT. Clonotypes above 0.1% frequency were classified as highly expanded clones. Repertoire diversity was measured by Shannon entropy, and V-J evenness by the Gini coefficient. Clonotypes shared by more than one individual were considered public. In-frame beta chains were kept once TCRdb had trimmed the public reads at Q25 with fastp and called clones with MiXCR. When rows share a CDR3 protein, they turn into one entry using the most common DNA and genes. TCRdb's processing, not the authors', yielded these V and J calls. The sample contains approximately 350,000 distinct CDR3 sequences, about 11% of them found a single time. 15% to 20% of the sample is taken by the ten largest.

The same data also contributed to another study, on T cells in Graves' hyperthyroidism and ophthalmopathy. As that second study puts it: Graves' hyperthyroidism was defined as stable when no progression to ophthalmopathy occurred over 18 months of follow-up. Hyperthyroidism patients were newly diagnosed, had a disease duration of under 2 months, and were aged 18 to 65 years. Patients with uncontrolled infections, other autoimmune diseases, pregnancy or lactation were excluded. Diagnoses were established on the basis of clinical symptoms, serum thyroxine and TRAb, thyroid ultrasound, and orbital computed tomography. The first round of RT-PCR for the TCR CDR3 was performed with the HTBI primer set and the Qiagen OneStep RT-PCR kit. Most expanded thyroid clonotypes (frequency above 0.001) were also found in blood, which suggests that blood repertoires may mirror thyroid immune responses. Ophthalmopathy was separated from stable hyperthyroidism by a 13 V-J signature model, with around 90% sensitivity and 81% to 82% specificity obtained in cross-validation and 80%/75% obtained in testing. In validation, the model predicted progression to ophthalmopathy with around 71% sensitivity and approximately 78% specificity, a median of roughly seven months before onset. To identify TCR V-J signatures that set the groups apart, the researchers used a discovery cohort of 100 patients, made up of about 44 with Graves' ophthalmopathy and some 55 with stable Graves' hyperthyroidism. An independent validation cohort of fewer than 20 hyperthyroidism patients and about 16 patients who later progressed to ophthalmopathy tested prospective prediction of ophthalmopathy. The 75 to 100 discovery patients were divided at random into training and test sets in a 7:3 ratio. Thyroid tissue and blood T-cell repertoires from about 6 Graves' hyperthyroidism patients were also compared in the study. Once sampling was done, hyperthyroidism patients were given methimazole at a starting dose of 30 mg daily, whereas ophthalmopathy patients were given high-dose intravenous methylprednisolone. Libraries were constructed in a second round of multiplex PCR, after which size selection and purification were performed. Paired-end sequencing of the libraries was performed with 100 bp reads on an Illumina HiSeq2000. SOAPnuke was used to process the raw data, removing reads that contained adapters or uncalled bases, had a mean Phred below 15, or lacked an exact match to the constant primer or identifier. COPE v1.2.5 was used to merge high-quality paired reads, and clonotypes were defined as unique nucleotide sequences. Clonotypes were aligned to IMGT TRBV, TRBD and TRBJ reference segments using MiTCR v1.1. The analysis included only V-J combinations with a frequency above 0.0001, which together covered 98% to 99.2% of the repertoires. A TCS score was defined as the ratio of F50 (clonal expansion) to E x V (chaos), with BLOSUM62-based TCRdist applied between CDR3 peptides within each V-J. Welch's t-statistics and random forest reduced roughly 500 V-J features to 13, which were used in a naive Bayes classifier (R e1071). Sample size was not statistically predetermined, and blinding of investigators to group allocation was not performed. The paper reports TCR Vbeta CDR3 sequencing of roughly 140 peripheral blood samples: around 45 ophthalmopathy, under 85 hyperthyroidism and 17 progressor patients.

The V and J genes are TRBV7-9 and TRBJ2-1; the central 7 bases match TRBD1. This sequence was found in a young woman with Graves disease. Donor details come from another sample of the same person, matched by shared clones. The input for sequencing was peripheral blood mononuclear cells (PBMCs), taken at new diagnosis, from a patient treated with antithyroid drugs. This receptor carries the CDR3 CASTLRGPNEQFF. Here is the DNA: TGTGCCAGCACCTTAAGGGGGCCCAATGAGCAGTTCTTC.